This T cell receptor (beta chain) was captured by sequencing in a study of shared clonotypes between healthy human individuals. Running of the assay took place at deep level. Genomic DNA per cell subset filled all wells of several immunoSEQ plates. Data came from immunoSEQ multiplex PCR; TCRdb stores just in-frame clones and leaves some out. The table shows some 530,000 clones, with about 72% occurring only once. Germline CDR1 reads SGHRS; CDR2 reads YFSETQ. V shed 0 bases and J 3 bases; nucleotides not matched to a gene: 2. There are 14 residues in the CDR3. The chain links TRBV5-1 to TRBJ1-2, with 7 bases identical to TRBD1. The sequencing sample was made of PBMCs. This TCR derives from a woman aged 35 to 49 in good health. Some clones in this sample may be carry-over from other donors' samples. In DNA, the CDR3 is TGCGCCAGCAGCTTGGGGACAGGCTACTATGGCTACACCTTC. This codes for CASSLGTGYYGYTF.